Listed here are 26 T cell receptor beta chains from one sample, sequenced in a study of human T cells and chemical hapten exposure. In TCRdb, the RACE reads were re-called with MiXCR into one record per CDR3 protein. This repertoire shows tens of thousands of distinct CDR3 sequences, about 6.3% found once; its top ten account for approximately 1.3%. Sample time point: patch test 2, 6 weeks after DPC sensitization. Treatment defined: therapeutic diphenylcyclopropenone sensitization with weekly scalp DPC. Sample: whole blood, taken in connection with sensitization to the hapten diphenylcyclopropenone (DPC). These receptors were obtained from a woman younger than 45 with alopecia areata. Some clones in this sample may be carry-over from other donors' samples.

V and J are TRBV5-8 and TRBJ1-6; D not certain. V lost 4 bases and J lost 0, with 11 bases in between. Germline assignment: CDR1 SGHTS and CDR2 YDEGEE. The CDR3 is made up of 16 amino acids. The CDR3 nucleotides read TGTGCCAGCAGCCTGGCGCCGAGCTCCTATAATTCACCCCTCCACTTT. Encoded protein: CASSLAPSSYNSPLHF. The full variable domain, completed using reference TRBV5-8 and TRBJ1-6, is EAGVTQSPTHLIKTRGQQATLRCSPISGHTSVYWYQQALGLGLQFLLWYDEGEERNRGNFPPRFSGRQFPNYSSELNVNALELEDSALYLCASSLAPSSYNSPLHFGNGTRLTVT.

This clonotype occurred a few times. V gene TRBV7-2 combines with J gene TRBJ1-6; the match to TRBD1 covers 8 bases. V lost 1 base, J lost 10 bases, and 3 bases stayed unmatched. This CDR3 is built from 14 residues. CDR1 is SGHTA, CDR2 FQGNSA, per germline. The CDR3 loop reads CASSLVRGQSPLHF. Here the CDR3 DNA reads TGTGCCAGCAGCTTAGTCAGGGGGCAATCACCCCTCCACTTT.

This clonotype was seen ten or more times. The chain joins TRBV25-1 to TRBJ2-5, with 7 positions matching TRBD1. Germline lookup yields CDR1 MGHDK and CDR2 SYGVNS. The CDR3 covers 13 residues. V was pared by 4 bases and J by 3 bases, with 2 bases of the junction left unmatched. Written as DNA, the CDR3 is TGTGCCAGCAGTGCTCAGGGGGAAGAGACCCAGTACTTC. Protein: CASSAQGEETQYF.

This clonotype was detected many times. The V gene is TRBV6-1, the J gene TRBJ1-1; D is ambiguous. Trimming removed 5 bases at V and 4 bases at J, with 14 bases between. CDR1 MNHNS and CDR2 SASEGT come from the germline V gene. The CDR3 consists of 14 residues. Written as DNA, the CDR3 is TGTGCCAGCAGTCGGAGGGAGGCTGGCACTGAAGCTTTCTTT. It yields the protein CASSRREAGTEAFF.

In its sample, this clonotype was seen many times. The chain has TRBV3-1 and TRBJ2-5; D gene ambiguous. The germline gives CDR1 LGHDT, CDR2 YNNKEL (reference sequence). The V gene lost 3 bases and the J gene lost 3 bases, with 5 bases spanning the gap. CDR3 size: 12 residues. The CDR3 nucleotides are TGTGCCAGCAGCCACCGGGAAGAGACCCAGTACTTC. This encodes CASSHREETQYF.

This clonotype was counted many times. The rearrangement links TRBV15 to TRBJ2-5; D may be TRBD2 (6 bases). Germline values: CDR1 LNHNV, CDR2 YYDKDF (reference sequence). The V and J ends lost 1 base and 3 bases respectively, with 15 bases between them. This CDR3 is built from 16 residues. As DNA, the CDR3 is TGTGCCACCAGCAGAGGGACCGGGCGGGGCGAAGAGACCCAGTACTTC. Encoded protein: CATSRGTGRGEETQYF.

This clonotype appeared a few times. The chain joins TRBV7-2 to TRBJ2-6; no clear D gene. This CDR3 spans 15 amino acids. The germline V gene has CDR1 SGHTA and CDR2 FQGNSA. The ends were cut back, 4 bases at V and 0 bases at J, with 7 bases in the middle. Written as DNA, the CDR3 is TGTGCCAGCAGCTCACGAAACTCTGGGGCCAACGTCCTGACTTTC. Translation gives CASSSRNSGANVLTF.

Ten or more counts support this clonotype. The CDR3 region has the DNA TGTGCCAGCAGCCCGCCCCTGGGGGCTAGCACAGATACGCAGTATTTT. The encoded protein is CASSPPLGASTDTQYF. This chain uses TRBV13 with TRBJ2-3; D perhaps matches TRBD1 (6 bases). Trimming removed 5 bases at V and 0 bases at J, with 15 bases between. In germline, CDR1 is PRHDT, CDR2 FYEKMQ (reference sequence). The CDR3 consists of 16 residues. The complete variable domain, with remaining parts taken from reference TRBV13 and TRBJ2-3, reads AAGVIQSPRHLIKEKRETATLKCYPIPRHDTVYWYQQGPGQDPQFLISFYEKMQSDKGSIPDRFSAQQFSDYHSELNMSSLELGDSALYFCASSPPLGASTDTQYFGPGTRLTVL.

The rearrangement links TRBV6-5 to TRBJ1-2, with TRBD1 matching 9 bases. The trim removed 0 bases at V and 8 bases at J, leaving 10 bases unmatched. This CDR3 has 16 residues. Per the germline V gene, CDR1 is MNHEY and CDR2 is SVGAGI. In DNA, the CDR3 is TGTGCCAGCAGTTACTCGTCGACAGGGGGGAGCAGGGGCTACACCTTC. Encoded protein: CASSYSSTGGSRGYTF.

This clonotype was seen repeatedly, ten times or more. The rearrangement uses TRBV11-2 and TRBJ2-7; the D is unclear. V shed 1 base and J shed 5 bases, with 6 bases lying between them. Germline values: CDR1 SGHAT, CDR2 FQNNGV. This CDR3 is 12 amino acids long. The CDR3 DNA follows: TGTGCCAGCAGCTTAGTTATGGACGAGCAGTACTTC. This codes for CASSLVMDEQYF.

This clonotype was observed many times. The rearrangement joins TRBV20-1 to TRBJ1-6; 9 nucleotides match TRBD1. The ends lost 0 bases at V and 5 bases at J; junction bases unmatched: 2. Looked up from germline, CDR1 is DFQATT and CDR2 is SNEGSKA (reference sequence). The CDR3 covers 15 residues. The CDR3 here is CSARDGTGNNSPLHF. The DNA of the CDR3 is TGCAGTGCTAGAGATGGGACAGGGAATAATTCACCCCTCCACTTT.

This clonotype has at least ten counts. The chain is built from TRBV7-9 and TRBJ1-6, with TRBD1 matching 9 bases. The CDR3 is 14 residues long. The J segment lost 10 bases and the V segment lost 5 bases, leaving 6 bases of the junction unmatched. The germline V gene has CDR1 SEHNR and CDR2 FQNEAQ (reference sequence). The CDR3 DNA is TGTGCCAGCAGCCTAACAACAGGGGGCTCACCCCTCCACTTT. Residues: CASSLTTGGSPLHF.

Ten or more counts support this clonotype. The gene calls are TRBV24-1 and TRBJ1-2; D not certain. Germline V gene data show CDR1 as KGHDR and CDR2 as SFDVKD. This CDR3 is built from 13 residues. V was pared by 3 bases and J by 4 bases, with 8 bases between. The CDR3 coding sequence is TGTGCCACCAGTGATACGACGGCCTATGGCTACACCTTC. This gives the protein CATSDTTAYGYTF.

Ten or more counts support this clonotype. This chain uses TRBV3-1 with TRBJ1-1; D is unclear. Germline-derived CDR1 and CDR2 are LGHDT and YNNKEL (reference sequence). The CDR3 sequence is 12 residues long. V was trimmed by 1 base and J by 5 bases, leaving 5 bases between them. The CDR3 DNA reads TGTGCCAGCAGCCAAGCCAGAACTGAAGCTTTCTTT. This gives the protein CASSQARTEAFF.

This clonotype was found many times. Here the CDR3 reads CASTLGQGATDTQYF. The DNA of the CDR3 is TGTGCCAGCACACTGGGACAGGGAGCCACAGATACGCAGTATTTT. V is TRBV6-5 and J is TRBJ2-3; TRBD1 aligns across 9 bases. Trimming took 7 bases from V and 2 from J; bases not matched to a gene: 7. The germline CDR1 and CDR2 sequences are MNHEY and SVGAGI. The CDR3 covers 15 residues.

This clonotype has just a few counts. This rearrangement joins TRBV20-1 to TRBJ1-1; a possible D gene is TRBD1 (5 bases). In germline, CDR1 is DFQATT, CDR2 SNEGSKA (reference sequence). V was trimmed by 0 bases and J by 0 bases, leaving 14 bases between them. This CDR3 comprises 16 residues. CDR3 protein: CSARDPRDGLNTEAFF. The CDR3 DNA follows: TGCAGTGCTAGAGACCCCCGGGACGGTCTGAACACTGAAGCTTTCTTT.

This clonotype was detected once. The CDR3 spells CSARDVFEGAGRNTIYF. The CDR3 DNA reads TGCAGTGCTAGAGATGTCTTTGAGGGGGCTGGGAGAAACACCATATATTTT. The chain carries TRBV20-1 and TRBJ1-3; 7 bases line up with TRBD1. The CDR3 has 17 amino acids. The V gene's germline CDR1 is DFQATT and CDR2 SNEGSKA (reference sequence). Germline trimming cut 0 bases from V and 5 bases from J; bases unmatched to any gene: 13.

For this clonotype: One end of the junction does not line up with germline, which may come from a read error. The V call is TRBV19, the J call TRBJ1-4; D is unclear. This CDR3 has 15 residues. Looked up from germline, CDR1 is LNHDA and CDR2 is SQIVND (reference sequence). DNA for the CDR3: TGTGCCAGTAGTCTGGGTCCGGGATATAATGACAAACTGTTTTTT. Amino acid sequence: CASSLGPGYNDKLFF.

A remark on this clonotype: The germline gene is not matched at one end of the junction; a read error may be the cause. The J gene is TRBJ1-5, the V gene TRBV18; D might be TRBD1 (5 bases). The germline CDR1 and CDR2 sequences are KGHSH and LQKENI. This CDR3 contains 14 residues. CDR3 residues: CASSFQGMDQPQNF. The CDR3 DNA follows: TGTGCCAGCTCATTCCAGGGTATGGATCAGCCCCAGAATTTT.

This clonotype was detected a few times. The rearrangement uses TRBV20-1 and TRBJ2-2; a possible D gene is TRBD1 (5 bases). The CDR3 spans 15 residues. The V end was cut by 2 bases, the J end by 0 bases, with 10 bases between. Germline CDR1 is DFQATT and CDR2 is SNEGSKA (reference sequence). The CDR3 here is CSARRGQSNTGELFF. Written as DNA, the CDR3 is TGCAGTGCTAGAAGGGGCCAATCGAACACCGGGGAGCTGTTTTTT.

This clonotype has ten or more counts. This chain connects TRBV6-5 to TRBJ1-1; D uncertain. CDR1 and CDR2 (germline): MNHEY, SVGAGI. With 6 bases removed from V and 1 base from J, the gap between germline ends came to 6 bases. CDR3 length: 12 amino acids. The CDR3 bases are TGTGCCAGCAGAATTGGGAACACTGAAGCTTTCTTT. The encoded protein is CASRIGNTEAFF.

This clonotype was seen more than once but under ten times. V gene TRBV4-2 combines with J gene TRBJ1-6, with D hard to call. The CDR3 is 14 residues long. V dropped 1 base and J dropped 5 bases, with 6 bases sitting between them. From germline, CDR1 is LGHNA and CDR2 YNFKEQ. In DNA, the CDR3 is TGTGCCAGCAGCCAAGCCGGAAATAATTCACCCCTCCACTTT. Translated: CASSQAGNNSPLHF.

This clonotype occurred a few times. This rearrangement joins TRBV12-3 or TRBV12-4 to TRBJ1-2, with 9 bases fitting TRBD1. The V segment lost 3 bases and the J segment 6 bases; nucleotides outside the gene matches: 11. The CDR3 has 16 amino acids. The DNA of the CDR3 is TGTGCCAGCAGTTTCCGGACAGGGGCGACCTTAAATGGCTACACCTTC. Residues: CASSFRTGATLNGYTF.

This clonotype has ten or more counts. This rearrangement joins TRBV12-3 or TRBV12-4 to TRBJ2-3; D remains unclear. With 4 bases removed from V and 4 bases from J, the gap between germline ends came to 6 bases. This CDR3 is built from 12 residues. DNA of the CDR3: TGTGCCAGCAGTTGGGGTCCAGATACGCAGTATTTT. It translates to CASSWGPDTQYF.

This clonotype has at least ten counts. The rearrangement links TRBV20-1 to TRBJ1-4; 7 bases align to TRBD1. Germline V gives CDR1 DFQATT, CDR2 SNEGSKA (reference sequence). The V and J ends lost 2 bases and 7 bases, in that order; junction bases with no gene match: 7. The length of the CDR3 is 14 residues. CDR3 protein: CSARNYRGGEKLFF. The CDR3 DNA reads as TGCAGTGCTAGAAATTACAGGGGTGGTGAAAAACTGTTTTTT.

For this clonotype: A read error may explain this, as a much larger clone is one base away. The rearrangement joins TRBV4-2 to TRBJ2-3; weak D call: TRBD2 (6 bases). The CDR3 consists of 17 residues. Germline V gives CDR1 LGHNA, CDR2 YNFKEQ. The CDR3 coding sequence is TGTGCCGGCAGCCAAGTGGCGGGGCTCGACCTCACAGATACGCAGTATTTT. It specifies CAGSQVAGLDLTDTQYF.